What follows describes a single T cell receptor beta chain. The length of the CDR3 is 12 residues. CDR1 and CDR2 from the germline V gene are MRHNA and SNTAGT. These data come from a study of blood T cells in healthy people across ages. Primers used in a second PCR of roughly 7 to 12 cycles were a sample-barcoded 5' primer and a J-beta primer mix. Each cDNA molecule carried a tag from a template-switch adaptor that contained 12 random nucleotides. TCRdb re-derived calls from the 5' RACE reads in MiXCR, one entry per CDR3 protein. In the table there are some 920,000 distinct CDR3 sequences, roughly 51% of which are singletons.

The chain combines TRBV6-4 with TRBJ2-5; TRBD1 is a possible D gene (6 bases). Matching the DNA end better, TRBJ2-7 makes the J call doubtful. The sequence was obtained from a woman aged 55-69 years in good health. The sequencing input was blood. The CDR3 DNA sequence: TGTGCCAGTACCGGACAGTACCGCGAGCAGTACTTC. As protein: CASTGQYREQYF.